The entry below describes one TCR beta chain. This clonotype was seen many times. Its specific antigen is unknown. No clone much larger than this one lies a single base away; base qualities are absent. Profiling of TCR beta VDJ combinations and CDR3 sequences used genomic DNA as the template. An Illumina HiSeq 2000 was used for TCR repertoire sequencing. Concerning the study's data processing: TRBV/TRBJ rearrangement plots, CDR3 size and DJ length profiles, and Simpson's diversity index were used to evaluate the repertoires. The immunodominant clone was defined as the most abundant DNA sequence in deep sequencing data. CDR3 amino acid sequences were screened for sharing across subjects and compared with published repertoires and the VDJdb database. The public reads were run again by TCRdb, first through fastp at Q25 and then through MiXCR, and only productive beta chains were kept. A single entry per CDR3 protein holds the most common genes and DNA from its merged rows. None of the V and J calls come from the authors' own analysis; TCRdb made them. The sample table records roughly 130,000 distinct CDR3 sequences; about 48% of these occur just once. The leading ten clones occupy 2% to 3% of the sample.

The study deep-sequenced TCR repertoires of sorted CD4+ and CD8+ blood T cells from severe aplastic anemia patients and healthy subjects. Ficoll-Paque density gradient centrifugation was used to isolate peripheral blood mononuclear cells. Before DNA extraction, CD4+ and CD8+ T cells were sorted with FACS or magnetic beads. The data stem from a study of CD8+CD57+ T cells in acquired aplastic anemia (dated by TCRdb to the late 2010s). Describing the broader study: A mean of around 3 ug of DNA, ranging from roughly 0.19 to 27.4 ug, was extracted from sorted CD4+ and CD8+ cells. Healthy donor samples averaged roughly 10 million reads for CD4+ and 11 million to 12 million for CD8+ cells. Points the paper makes about the study in general: Although around 30 CD8+ CDR3 sequences were shared by patients and controls, these sequences appeared highly expressed in patients and within the immunodominant clones of patients. CD8+ Simpson's diversity did not differ significantly between patients and healthy controls (P=0.060).

V is reduced by 4 bases and J by 0 bases, leaving a spacing of 15 bases between them. The germline V gene yields SGHVS for CDR1 and FQNEAQ for CDR2. The CDR3, cysteine through phenylalanine, is 16 amino acids long. Of the read, only the CDR3 DNA is kept; its 48 bases are in frame from base 1. The rearrangement combines TRBV7-8 with TRBJ1-1; TRBD1 is possibly the D segment (6 matching bases). Source material: sorted CD4+, CD8+, or CD8+CD57+ T cells (not recorded which) from PBMCs. This TCR was recovered from a human donor in good health, serving as a control. Here the CDR3 is given as CASSSSGRGMNTEAFF. The DNA sequence is TGTGCCAGCAGCTCTTCGGGCAGGGGAATGAACACTGAAGCTTTCTTT.